The T cell receptor beta chain under discussion was sequenced for a study of CD8 T cells in Susac syndrome. Findings and caveats of the study: It was acknowledged by the study that relatively few individuals were included in its TCR sequencing and HLA analysis.

When the RNA was reverse transcribed, random hexamers were used with an input of roughly 0.5 to 1 ug. TCRdb fed the immunoSEQ multiplex PCR reads into MiXCR, producing one record per CDR3 protein. The sample consists of approximately 150,000 distinct CDR3 sequences, roughly 95% of them appearing once. From blood CD8+ and CD4+ T cells, TCR beta sequences were generated. Matched for age and sex, the controls were healthy donors. To note about this clonotype: The antigen is not known.

V was shortened by 3 bases and J by 2 bases, with 9 bases between the two germline ends. The germline V gene encodes CDR1 SGDLS and CDR2 YYNGEE. This CDR3 has 14 residues. The receptor's source is a human donor in good health. The chain joins TRBV9 to TRBJ2-1, with D uncertain. The specimen sequenced was CD4+ T cells from PBMCs. Here the CDR3 DNA reads TGTGCCAGCAGCGACCTCGGCCCCTACAATGAGCAGTTCTTC. Translated: CASSDLGPYNEQFF.